Below are 7 T cell receptor beta chains sequenced from a single sample in a study of cytomegalovirus exposure and HLA in healthy donors. Primers: 60 Vbeta forward and 13 Jbeta reverse. TCRdb's copy holds only in-frame clones and misses some; the assay was immunoSEQ multiplex PCR. This table holds 150,000 to 200,000 clones, around two thirds found once. Sequencing was performed on PBMCs. The receptor set was obtained from a man between 25 and 39 years old in good health and CMV-seropositive.

This chain uses TRBV11-2 with TRBJ1-2; the D is unclear. The ends were cut back, 1 base at V and 7 bases at J, with 16 bases in the middle. Germline V gene sequence: CDR1 SGHAT, CDR2 FQNNGV. The CDR3 has 15 residues. CDR3 DNA: TGTGCCAGCAGCTTAGTCGACGACCGGGTGGGTGGCTACACCTTC. Translating gives CASSLVDDRVGGYTF.

This rearrangement joins TRBV28 to TRBJ1-1; possible D gene TRBD1, 5 bases. Germline V gene data show CDR1 as MDHEN and CDR2 as SYDVKM. V was pared by 7 bases and J by 1 base, with 16 bases between. This CDR3 is built from 15 residues. The CDR3 DNA reads as TGTGCCAGCAACATCCACGGGGGGGGGAACACTGAAGCTTTCTTT. Protein product: CASNIHGGGNTEAFF.

This chain connects TRBV19 to TRBJ2-7; TRBD2 might be the D (6 bases). This CDR3 has 15 amino acids. Germline CDR1 and CDR2: LNHDA and SQIVND (reference sequence). V was trimmed by 1 base and J by 3 bases, leaving 13 bases between them. The CDR3 here is CASSIAGAGNYEQYF. For the CDR3, the DNA is TGTGCCAGTAGTATAGCCGGTGCGGGAAACTACGAGCAGTACTTC. Full variable domain (outside the CDR3, taken from reference TRBV19 and TRBJ2-7): DGGITQSPKYLFRKEGQNVTLSCEQNLNHDAMYWYRQDPGQGLRLIYYSQIVNDFQKGDIAEGYSVSREKKESFPLTVTSAQKNPTAFYLCASSIAGAGNYEQYFGPGTRLTVT.

The chain is built from TRBV6-5 and TRBJ2-1; D possibly corresponds to TRBD1 (6 bases). V lost 7 bases and J lost 9, with 19 bases in between. Germline V gives CDR1 MNHEY, CDR2 SVGAGI. CDR3 size: 14 residues. DNA for the CDR3: TGTGCCAGCACCCAGCCAACAGGGAGTGGTGAGCAGTTCTTC. Translated: CASTQPTGSGEQFF.

The J gene is TRBJ2-7, the V gene TRBV28; the match to TRBD2 covers 12 bases. With 6 bases clipped from V and 4 bases from J, the junction kept 4 bases outside the gene matches. The V gene's germline CDR1 is MDHEN and CDR2 SYDVKM. This CDR3 is built from 14 residues. CDR3 loop: CASRPGLAGYEQYF. CDR3 nucleotide sequence: TGTGCCAGCAGACCGGGACTAGCGGGTTACGAGCAGTACTTC.

The chain uses TRBV21-1 and TRBJ1-5; the D segment call TRBD1 is taken from the table without a DNA check. TRBV21-1 is a pseudogene locus. This CDR3 is built from 15 residues. CDR3 bases: TGTGCCAGCAGCAAAGGTCTGCACAGATCCCAAGCCCAGCATTTT. This encodes CASSKGLHRSQAQHF.

This chain uses TRBV7-8 with TRBJ1-4, with 7 bases aligning to TRBD1. This CDR3 is 14 amino acids long. J gave up 5 bases and V 6 bases, and 6 bases lay outside the gene matches. Germline CDR1 SGHVS, CDR2 FQNEAQ. The CDR3: CASSLDRANEKLFF. CDR3 bases: TGTGCCAGCAGTCTCGACAGGGCAAATGAAAAACTGTTTTTT. Drawing the rest from reference TRBV7-8 and TRBJ1-4, the complete variable domain is GAGVSQSPRYKVAKRGQDVALRCDPISGHVSLFWYQQALGQGPEFLTYFQNEAQLDKSGLPSDRFFAERPEGSVSTLKIQRTQQEDSAVYLCASSLDRANEKLFFGSGTQLSVL.